Included here is one T cell receptor (beta chain) sequence, with context. Its cognate antigen is unknown. The sample comes from a study of beta chain features in type 1 diabetes. Study information: The examined sorted cells totaled about 110 million across samples.

Germline V CDR1 and CDR2: SGHRS, YFSETQ. V shed 0 bases and J shed 1 base, with 11 bases lying between them. The CDR3 has 15 residues. Study-wide points: TCRB repertoires of naive, central memory and Treg cells appeared more similar among patients than among healthy donors. TCRB CDR3s from Type 1 diabetes patients were moderately but significantly shorter in all four CD4+ subsets. A definitive answer on HLA type influencing TCRB rearrangement was not reached here. Patients with type 1 diabetes carried fewer insertions and had more deletions at their VDJ junctions.

cDNA synthesis used the whole RNA isolate, giving expressed TCRB sequences. The method was immunoSEQ multiplex PCR; TCRdb's version includes in-frame clones alone and lacks a portion of them. Altogether 600,000 or so clones are present, 11% to 15% being singletons, with the ten largest covering approximately 0.042%. The sequence was obtained from a man aged 18 to 35 with type 1 diabetes. The rearrangement uses TRBV5-1 and TRBJ2-7; the D gene is possibly TRBD2 (5 bases). The sample comprised naive CD4+ T cells from blood. CDR3 DNA sequence: TGCGCCAGCAGCTTGGGGCCTTTAGCGTCCTACGAGCAGTACTTC. This encodes CASSLGPLASYEQYF. Full variable domain (remainder filled in from reference TRBV5-1 and TRBJ2-7): KAGVTQTPRYLIKTRGQQVTLSCSPISGHRSVSWYQQTPGQGLQFLFEYFSETQRNKGNFPGRFSGRQFSNSRSEMNVSTLELGDSALYLCASSLGPLASYEQYFGPGTRLTVT.